This T cell receptor beta chain was identified in a study of blood T cells in healthy people across ages (dated by TCRdb to about 2015). Describing the broader study: In model experiments, template switching captured about one uniquely barcoded TCR beta cDNA molecule for every two T cells. Age-related changes in TCR beta repertoire diversity were measured in the study by deep sequencing normalized with unique cDNA molecular identifiers. Four age groups were formed from the donors: young (average around 15 years), middle-aged (approximately 42), aged (62) and long-lived (more than 75). To avoid experimental bias, donors of different ages were randomly spread across the sequencing lanes. Two additional independent replicas of 1 million unique cDNA reads from the same blood draw were analyzed for two donors (one aged 18 to 30 and one aged 80 or older). What the authors observed across the whole study: Observed TCR beta diversity correlated strongly with the percentage of naive T cells measured by flow cytometry. Donor CMV infection status was unknown, potentially confounding age-related changes in expanded clonotypes. Total diversity estimates from one million sequenced T cells were considered lower bounds and underestimates. Because profiling used bulk unsorted PBMCs, naive and antigen-experienced compartments could not be compared conclusively. The long-lived group showed more naive CD4+ T cells, fewer expanded clones and increased TCR diversity than the aged group, suggesting age selection. As age increased, observed TCR beta diversity per million T cells dropped in a roughly linear way, and a significant reduction was already evident by age around 41.

The roughly 39 donors, aged roughly 6 to 90 years, were systemically healthy Caucasian individuals from Russia. About 9.8 milliliters of peripheral blood were drawn from each donor into EDTA-treated Vacutainer tubes. Ficoll-Paque density-gradient centrifugation was used to isolate PBMCs, with at least 7 million per sample. Total RNA, at least 5 micrograms per sample, was extracted from PBMCs with Trizol reagent. Naive CD45RAhigh/CD27high T cell percentages were measured by flow cytometry on a PBMC aliquot from every donor. Libraries were built with 5' RACE. The second PCR ran for about 6 to 12 cycles and used a J-beta primer mix along with a sample-barcoded 5' primer. A unique molecular identifier was introduced onto each TCR beta cDNA molecule by a template-switch 5' adaptor carrying 12 random nucleotides. Each sample yielded at least 3 million CDR3-containing paired-end reads. All of the RNA was converted into first-strand cDNA using the Mint cDNA synthesis kit, with a TRBC-specific oligonucleotide serving as the primer. Following uracil-DNA glycosylase treatment, a first 18-cycle PCR with universal primers M1SS and BC2_uni_R was performed on all cDNA. The authors' analysis ran thus. For normalization, 1 million high-quality reads, each with a distinct molecular identifier, were randomly selected from each sample. Instead of being binned into consensus sequences, reads with shared molecular identifiers were discarded. MiTCR, with a Q25 quality threshold and the strictest error-elimination algorithm, was used for CDR3 identification, clonotype clustering and error correction. A nonparametric unseen species model using Euler transformation provided a lower-bound estimate of total TCR beta diversity. TCRdb passed the public sequencing reads through fastp at Q25 and MiXCR, retaining productive beta sequences. Entries are consolidated by CDR3 protein sequence, retaining the most common genes and DNA. The V and J calls shown here were made by TCRdb, not taken from the authors' results. This sample gives around 1,900,000 distinct CDR3 sequences in total; around 42% of them show up just once. Of the sample, about 21% is held by the ten largest clones.

This clonotype showed up just once. Its binding antigen is unknown. Base qualities are not at hand, and no much larger clone is one base apart. V and J lose 8 bases and 0 bases, and a span of 14 bases separates them. Looking up the germline V gene yields CDR1 SGHTA and CDR2 FQGNSA. From its cysteine to its phenylalanine, the CDR3 spans 15 amino acids. Only the CDR3 portion is preserved as DNA: 45 bases, with reading frame beginning at the first base. The sequenced material came from blood. The receptor chain draws on TRBV7-2 and TRBJ1-5; no D gene is confidently identified. The sequence derives from a human donor in good health. The DNA is as follows: TGTGCCAGCGGCCCGGGCGAGGTTAGCAATCAGCCCCAGCATTTT. Translated, it reads CASGPGEVSNQPQHF.